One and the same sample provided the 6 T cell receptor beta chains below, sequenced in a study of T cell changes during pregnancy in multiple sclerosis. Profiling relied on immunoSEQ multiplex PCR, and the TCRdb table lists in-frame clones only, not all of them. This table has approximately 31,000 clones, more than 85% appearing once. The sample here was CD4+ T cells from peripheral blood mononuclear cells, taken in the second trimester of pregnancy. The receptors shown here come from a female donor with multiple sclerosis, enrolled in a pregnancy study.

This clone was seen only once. The CDR3 is CASSLEGQVISTDTQYF. DNA for the CDR3: TGCGCCAGCAGCTTGGAGGGACAGGTGATTAGCACAGATACGCAGTATTTT. The chain joins TRBV5-1 to TRBJ2-3; 8 bases fit TRBD1. V dropped 0 bases and J dropped 0; count of bases not matched to a gene: 6. The germline V gene has CDR1 SGHRS and CDR2 YFSETQ. The CDR3 is 17 amino acids.

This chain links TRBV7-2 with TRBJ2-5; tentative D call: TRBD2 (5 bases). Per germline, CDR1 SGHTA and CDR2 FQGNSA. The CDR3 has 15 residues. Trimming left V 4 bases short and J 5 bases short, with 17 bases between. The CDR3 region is CASSYKLGGGETQYF. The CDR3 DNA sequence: TGTGCCAGCAGCTACAAGCTAGGCGGCGGGGAGACCCAGTACTTC.

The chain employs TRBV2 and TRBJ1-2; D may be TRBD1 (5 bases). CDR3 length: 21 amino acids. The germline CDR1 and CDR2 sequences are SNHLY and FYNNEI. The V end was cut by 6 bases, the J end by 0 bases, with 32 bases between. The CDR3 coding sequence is TGTGCCAGCAGACAACGGTCGGGTGGGGGGTATGATGGTAGCACTAACTATGGCTACACCTTC. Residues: CASRQRSGGGYDGSTNYGYTF.

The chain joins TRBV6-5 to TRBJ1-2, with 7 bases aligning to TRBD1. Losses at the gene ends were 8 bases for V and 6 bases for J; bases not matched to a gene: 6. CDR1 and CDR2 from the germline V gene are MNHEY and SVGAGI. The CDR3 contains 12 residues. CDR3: CASRTGADGYTF. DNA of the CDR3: TGTGCCAGCCGTACAGGGGCGGATGGCTACACCTTC.

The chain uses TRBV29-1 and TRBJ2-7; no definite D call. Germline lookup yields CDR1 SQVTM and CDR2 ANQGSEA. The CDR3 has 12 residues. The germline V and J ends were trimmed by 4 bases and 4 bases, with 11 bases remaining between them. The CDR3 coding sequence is TGCAGCGTTGGCCCATCCGGGTACGAGCAGTACTTC. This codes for CSVGPSGYEQYF.

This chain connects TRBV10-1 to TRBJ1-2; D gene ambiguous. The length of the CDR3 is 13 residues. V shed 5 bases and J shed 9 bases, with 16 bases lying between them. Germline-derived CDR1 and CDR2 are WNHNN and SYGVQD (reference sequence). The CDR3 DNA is TGCGCCAGCAGTCGGGAAGTATATCATCGCTACACCTTC. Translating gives CASSREVYHRYTF.